This entry lists 8 T cell receptor beta chains sequenced from one sample in a study of blood T cells in healthy people across ages. The second PCR ran roughly 7 to 12 cycles with a sample-barcoded 5' primer and J-beta primers. TCRdb used MiXCR to reprocess the 5' RACE reads, holding one entry per CDR3 protein. In the table there are over a million distinct CDR3 sequences, around 43% of which are singletons. Sequencing was done on a sample of blood. The source of these receptors is a woman aged 55 to 70 in good health.

The chain carries TRBV6-6 and TRBJ1-6; 10 positions agree with TRBD1. This CDR3 comprises 15 residues. Trimming took 5 bases from V and 5 from J; bases not matched to a gene: 3. Germline values: CDR1 MNHNY, CDR2 SVGAGI (reference sequence). The CDR3 loop is CASSPDRGNNSPLHF. The DNA for the CDR3 is TGTGCCAGCAGTCCGGACAGGGGGAATAATTCACCCCTCCACTTT.

In its sample, this clonotype was seen a few times. The rearrangement joins TRBV27 to TRBJ2-7; weak D call: TRBD1 (6 bases). CDR1 MNHEY and CDR2 SMNVEV come from the germline V gene (reference sequence). The CDR3 is made up of 14 amino acids. Trimming left V 5 bases short and J 3 bases short, with 14 bases between. CDR3 nucleotide sequence: TGTGCCAGCAGTCCAACGGGACACAACTACGAGCAGTACTTC. It yields the protein CASSPTGHNYEQYF.

The CDR3 sequence: CASSALTSGSQDEQYF. CDR3 nucleotides: TGTGCCAGCAGCGCCCTAACTAGCGGGAGTCAAGACGAGCAGTACTTC. V and J are TRBV11-2 and TRBJ2-5; 11 bases align to TRBD2. The tail of the sequence fits TRBJ2-7 better, so the J call may be wrong. Per the germline V gene, CDR1 is SGHAT and CDR2 is FQNNGV. The length of the CDR3 is 16 residues.

This clonotype was detected a few times. The chain uses TRBV20-1 and TRBJ2-3; 9 bases agree with TRBD2. The CDR3 is 16 residues long. Germline V CDR1 and CDR2: DFQATT, SNEGSKA (reference sequence). V lost 4 bases, J lost 3 bases, and 11 bases stayed unmatched. CDR3 in DNA: TGCAGTGCTAACCAAAATAGCGGGAGCGCGACAGATACGCAGTATTTT. Protein sequence: CSANQNSGSATDTQYF.

V gene TRBV27 combines with J gene TRBJ2-5; a possible D gene is TRBD1 (6 bases). CDR1 and CDR2 (germline): MNHEY, SMNVEV (reference sequence). V lost 6 bases to trimming and J lost 4 bases, with 21 bases between them. CDR3 size: 16 residues. The CDR3 region has the DNA TGTGCCAGCAGCCTAGGGACAACCCAGGGTAGAGAGACCCAGTACTTC. Protein: CASSLGTTQGRETQYF.

This chain connects TRBV12-5 to TRBJ2-1; 11 bases are shared with TRBD2. CDR1 and CDR2 (germline): LGHNT, FRNRAP. With 5 bases clipped from V and 8 bases from J, the junction kept 5 bases outside the gene matches. The CDR3 is 14 residues long. The CDR3 DNA sequence: TGTGCTAGTGGTACCGGACTAGCGGGTGATGAGCAGTTCTTC. Translated: CASGTGLAGDEQFF.

This clonotype occurred a few times. This rearrangement joins TRBV20-1 to TRBJ1-1; D call uncertain. The CDR3 covers 14 residues. CDR1 DFQATT and CDR2 SNEGSKA come from the germline V gene (reference sequence). Trimming shortened V by 0 bases and J by 4 bases, and 12 bases separated the two germline ends. CDR3 sequence reads: CSARDPRVGTEAFF. As DNA, the CDR3 is TGCAGTGCTAGAGACCCTAGGGTTGGCACTGAAGCTTTCTTT.

In this sample, this clonotype turned up a few times. This chain uses TRBV5-1 with TRBJ2-7; 8 bases map to TRBD2. Losses at the gene ends were 0 bases for V and 2 bases for J; bases not matched to a gene: 1. The CDR3 length is 14 residues. The V gene's germline CDR1 is SGHRS and CDR2 YFSETQ. The CDR3 region is CASSLEGLAYEQYF. CDR3 sequence (DNA): TGCGCCAGCAGCTTGGAGGGACTAGCCTACGAGCAGTACTTC.